This entry is about one T cell receptor (beta chain). Its cognate antigen is unknown. The record originates from a study of cytomegalovirus exposure and HLA in healthy donors. Findings and limits, study-wide: V- and J-gene trimming in TCR beta was tied to a missense DCLRE1C variant by an analysis performed later. Later on, an analysis showed TCR association rates differing by HLA locus, with DRB1 the most and HLA-C the fewest. Reports showed the classifier diagnosing cytomegalovirus status with high specificity and sensitivity.

The CDR3 has 16 residues. V dropped 4 bases and J dropped 3; count of bases not matched to a gene: 10. CDR1 is SGHRS and CDR2 is YFSETQ in the germline V gene. 60 Vbeta and 13 Jbeta primers were used in PCR. Methods used by the authors: In a later analysis, some 11 million of around 75 million unique beta chains occurred in at least two donors. Clones were read by immunoSEQ multiplex PCR, and TCRdb kept only the in-frame ones, dropping some. Clonal size and the V and J genes are those of that table, whereas D and trimming came from the DNA. This table has roughly 170,000 clones, 80% appearing once. The receptor was isolated from a boy under 18 in good health and CMV-seronegative. The sequenced material came from PBMCs. The V and J genes are TRBV5-1 and TRBJ1-2; 9 nucleotides agree with TRBD1. CDR3 coding DNA: TGCGCCAGCAGCCGGACCAGACAGGGGGTCGACTATGGCTACACCTTC. Amino acid sequence: CASSRTRQGVDYGYTF.